The clone carrying this TCR beta chain was seen once. Its specificity is not known. The CDR3 totals 16 residues. Germline V gene sequence: CDR1 SGHKS, CDR2 YYEKEE (reference sequence). Trimming at V came to 5 bases and at J to 0 bases, leaving 7 bases not matched to a gene. This specimen comes from a study of response to subunit inactivated influenza vaccine. Study results and limitations: The authors offered the suggestion that each seasonal influenza vaccination recruits few new T cells.

TCRdb used MiXCR to reprocess the RT-PCR reads, holding one entry per CDR3 protein. The repertoire holds under 850,000 distinct CDR3 sequences, with approximately 18% as singletons. The sample in question was PBMCs from blood, obtained 4 to 6 days after vaccination. This sequence was found in a man aged 45 to 65 who received an inactivated influenza vaccine. The chain carries TRBV5-5 and TRBJ1-5; TRBD1 aligns across 8 bases. The CDR3 here is CASRLTGAPSNQPQHF. CDR3 in DNA: TGTGCCAGCAGGTTGACAGGGGCTCCTAGCAATCAGCCCCAGCATTTT.